This is a list of T cell receptor beta chains from one sample in a study of identical twins. TCRdb processed the 5' RACE reads anew with MiXCR; each CDR3 protein has one entry. Of 550,000 to 800,000 distinct CDR3 sequences listed, 7.1% are singletons. The same data also contributed to another study, on yellow fever vaccine responses in identical twins.

The sequenced sample was PBMCs. The origin of the receptors is a woman between 18 and 29 years old in good health. Both conserved end residues are part of each CDR3. D genes are given only for firm matches. Some rows mark clone size as missing; the rest say once, few, many or name a class of expanded clone.

>TRBV14|few|TRBJ2-3|-
TGTGCCAGCAGCCCCAGGACTAAGGATTTGACAGATACGCAGTATTTT
CASSPRTKDLTDTQYF
>TRBV10-2|many|TRBJ2-2|-
TGCGCCAGCACCGGCGGGCGGGCCGGGGAGCTGTTTTTT
CASTGGRAGELFF
>TRBV7-9|many|TRBJ1-2|TRBD1
TGTGCCAGCAGCTTAGCCCCAGGGGGCGATGGCTACACCTTC
CASSLAPGGDGYTF
>TRBV7-9|few|TRBJ2-1|-
TGTGCCAGCAGCTGGGGAGTCCAGGTGGGTGAGCAGTTCTTC
CASSWGVQVGEQFF
>TRBV15|few|TRBJ1-5|-
TGTGCCACCAGCAGAGAAAACAGGAGGGGCCTCCGCCTCAATCAGCCCCAGCATTTT
CATSRENRRGLRLNQPQHF
>TRBV25-1|-|TRBJ2-1|TRBD2
TGTGCCAGCAGTGAAGGTTTTAGCGGGATATCTGAGCAGTTCTTC
CASSEGFSGISEQFF
>TRBV5-1|many|TRBJ2-2|-
TGCGCCAGCAGCTTGGATCCCGGGAGTAGCACCGGGGAGCTGTTTTTT
CASSLDPGSSTGELFF
>TRBV25-1|-|TRBJ2-1|-
TGTGCCAGCAGCCCGTGGGTCCGGGACAATGAGCAGTTCTTC
CASSPWVRDNEQFF
>TRBV12-3/TRBV12-4|many|TRBJ2-5|-
TGTGCCAGCAGCCATATAACTTCATGGGAGACCCAGTACTTC
CASSHITSWETQYF
>TRBV20-1|many|TRBJ2-5|-
TGCAGTGCTAGAGGGGGGGTCCTAAGAGGAGAGACCCAGTACTTC
CSARGGVLRGETQYF
>TRBV13|few|TRBJ2-1|TRBD2
TGTGCCAGCAGCTTAGTGAGGAGGCGGGGGGGCAATGAGCAGTTCTTC
CASSLVRRRGGNEQFF
>TRBV11-2|-|TRBJ2-5|TRBD1
TGTGCCAGCAGCTTAAAGGGGGCGGGTCAAGAGACCCAGTACTTC
CASSLKGAGQETQYF
>TRBV29-1|-|TRBJ1-1|TRBD1
TGCAGCGTGACCGACCCCACAGGGGGGAATGAAGCTTTCTTT
CSVTDPTGGNEAFF
>TRBV28|-|TRBJ2-3|-
TGTGGGACCTCCAGATGGGCAGATACGCAGTATTTT
CGTSRWADTQYF
>TRBV4-1|-|TRBJ2-1|-
TGCGCCAGCAGCCAAAGCGACAGCTCCTACGATGAGCAGTTCTTC
CASSQSDSSYDEQFF
>TRBV2|many|TRBJ2-1|-
TGTGCCAGCAGTGAAATCGGGGCAGAACCTTACAATGAGCAGTTCTTC
CASSEIGAEPYNEQFF
>TRBV29-1|few|TRBJ2-3|-
TGCAGCGTTGAGGGACGGGGCCAAGATACGCAGTATTTT
CSVEGRGQDTQYF
>TRBV4-1|-|TRBJ1-1|-
TGCGCCAGCAGCCTGAAAGGGGATACCACTGAAGCTTTCTTT
CASSLKGDTTEAFF
>TRBV20-1|many|TRBJ1-5|-
TGCAGTGCTAGGACAGATAGCAATCAGCCCCAGCATTTT
CSARTDSNQPQHF
>TRBV20-1|many|TRBJ2-1|-
TGCAGTGCCAGCCGGCTAGCCCGATCGGACAATGAGCAGTTCTTC
CSASRLARSDNEQFF
>TRBV2|once|TRBJ1-1|TRBD1
TGTGCCAGCAGGGACAGGGGCGTAACTGAAGCTTTCTTT
CASRDRGVTEAFF
>TRBV5-5|few|TRBJ2-2|-
TGTGCCAGCAGACCAGGAGGATCGGACACCGGGGAGCTGTTTTTT
CASRPGGSDTGELFF
>TRBV24-1|many|TRBJ1-5|-
TGTGCCACCAGTGATTTATCATGGCCGGCGGCCAGAGGGGGTCAGCCCCAGCATTTT
CATSDLSWPAARGGQPQHF
>TRBV12-3/TRBV12-4|few|TRBJ1-2|-
TGTGCCAGCAGTTCGGTCGAGGCTGGCTATGGCTACACCTTC
CASSSVEAGYGYTF
>TRBV11-3|few|TRBJ2-1|TRBD1
TGTGCCAGCAGCTCGTACAGGGGGTGGTACAATGAGCAGTTCTTC
CASSSYRGWYNEQFF
>TRBV25-1|many|TRBJ1-2|TRBD1
TGTGCCAGCAGGGCAGACAGGGGAGTTGGCTACACCTTC
CASRADRGVGYTF
>TRBV5-1|many|TRBJ1-3|-
TGCGCCAGCAGCTTGTTTGAGGGGAGAAACACCATATATTTT
CASSLFEGRNTIYF
>TRBV5-1|many|TRBJ2-1|TRBD2
TGCGCCAGCAGCCCGGGACTAGCAATCAATGAGCAGTTCTTC
CASSPGLAINEQFF
>TRBV29-1|few|TRBJ2-1|TRBD2
TGCAGCGTTTTGTCAGGTAGCGGGAGTACCCCCTACAATGAGCAGTTCTTC
CSVLSGSGSTPYNEQFF
>TRBV15|few|TRBJ1-1|-
TGTGCCACCAGCAGAGATTTGGGGAAGGCTGAAGCTTTCTTT
CATSRDLGKAEAFF
>TRBV7-9|many|TRBJ1-2|-
TGTGCCAGCAGCTTAGAATATGGCTACACCTTC
CASSLEYGYTF
>TRBV3-1|-|TRBJ1-2|-
TGTGCCAGCAGCCATGACAACTATGGCTACACCTTC
CASSHDNYGYTF
>TRBV4-1|many|TRBJ1-1|-
TGCGCCAGCAGCCAAAAAGTGGGGATTGCCTTTGGGGGTGAAGCTTTCTTT
CASSQKVGIAFGGEAFF
>TRBV3-1|-|TRBJ2-3|TRBD1
TGTGCCAGCAGCCTACCCCGGACAGGGGCCAACCACGCAAGGCAGTATTTT
CASSLPRTGANHARQYF
>TRBV24-1|-|TRBJ1-2|-
TGTGCCACCAGTTCCGGGGACTCATACTATGGCTACACCTTC
CATSSGDSYYGYTF
>TRBV7-3|-|TRBJ1-6|-
TGTGCCAGCAGCTTAGAGTATAATTCACCCCTCCACTTT
CASSLEYNSPLHF
>TRBV27|few|TRBJ2-3|-
TGTGCCAGCAGTTTATCCCCCCCCCCGCGGCAGGGCGGACCGACAGATACGCAGTATTTT
CASSLSPPPRQGGPTDTQYF
>TRBV5-1|-|TRBJ1-1|-
TGCGCCAGCAGCTTGCCGAACACTGAAGCTCTCTTT
CASSLPNTEALF
>TRBV24-1|-|TRBJ2-3|-
TGTACCACCAGTGATTCCCGGGGTCTCACAGATACGCAGTATTTT
CTTSDSRGLTDTQYF
>TRBV28|-|TRBJ2-3|TRBD1
TGTGCCAGCAGTCATTCCAGGGACAGGGATGTAGATACGCAGTATTTT
CASSHSRDRDVDTQYF
>TRBV10-3|many|TRBJ2-1|TRBD2
TGTGCCATCAGTGAGCGAGGACTAGTCTACAATGAGCAGTTCTTC
CAISERGLVYNEQFF
>TRBV2|-|TRBJ2-3|TRBD2
TGTGCCAGCAGGTCCCAAGGACTAGCGGGGGTCGGGGGAAGCACAGATACGCAGTATTTT
CASRSQGLAGVGGSTDTQYF
>TRBV3-1|many|TRBJ2-5|TRBD2
TGCGCCAGCAGCCAAGTTGGGAGGGGCCAAGAGACCCAGTACTTC
CASSQVGRGQETQYF
>TRBV20-1|-|TRBJ2-7|TRBD1
TGCAGTGCTTGGGACAGAGCCTACGAGCAGTACTTC
CSAWDRAYEQYF